The present T cell receptor beta chain was sequenced within a study of CD8+CD57+ T cells in acquired aplastic anemia. Patients who underwent sequencing had shown CD8+CD57+ cell expansion by flow cytometry. The CDR3 contains 16 residues. V dropped 9 bases and J dropped 0 bases, with 15 bases sitting between them. CDR1 MNHEY and CDR2 SVGAGI come from the germline V gene. CDR3 and TCR beta VDJ profiling relied on genomic DNA as the template. TCRdb passed the reads through MiXCR, listing each CDR3 protein once. The sample holds about 200,000 distinct CDR3 sequences; 65% are singletons and the top ten take roughly 53%.

The sample consisted of sorted CD4+, CD8+, or CD8+CD57+ T cells (not recorded which) from PBMCs. J is TRBJ1-6 and V is TRBV6-5, with D maybe TRBD1 (5 bases). The sequence was collected from a human donor with aplastic anemia. CDR3 sequence (DNA): TGTGCCAGTTGGGACGGGGTGAGCTCCTATAATTCACCCCTCCACTTT. Amino acid sequence: CASWDGVSSYNSPLHF.